The 9 T cell receptor beta chains below come from one sample, sequenced in a study of cytomegalovirus exposure and HLA in healthy donors. PCR involved 60 Vbeta and 13 Jbeta primers. Produced via immunoSEQ multiplex PCR; TCRdb's table is partial and in-frame only. The sample lists about 150,000 clones, about 82% occurring once. Sample: PBMCs. The receptors stem from a woman between 45 and 65 years old in good health and CMV-seropositive.

This clone has just one count. The V call is TRBV10-2, the J call TRBJ2-1, with a weak D call TRBD2 (6 bases). This CDR3 spans 16 amino acids. CDR1 WSHSY and CDR2 SAAADI come from the germline V gene. Trimming took off 8 bases at V and 4 bases at J, with 21 bases between the two ends. The CDR3 here is CASWDIAEPIYNEQFF. CDR3 in DNA: TGCGCCAGCTGGGATATAGCGGAGCCAATTTACAATGAGCAGTTCTTC.

A single count supports this clone. The chain employs TRBV11-3 and TRBJ2-1; 8 bases match TRBD2. V lost 4 bases, J lost 9 bases, and 11 bases stayed unmatched. CDR1 is SGHNT and CDR2 is YENEEA in the germline V gene. This CDR3 comprises 15 residues. Here the CDR3 DNA reads TGTGCCAGCAGCTCAGGGTCGGGGGGGGCAGGTGAGCAGTTCTTC. This gives the protein CASSSGSGGAGEQFF.

Note on this clone: A junction end diverges from the germline sequence, so it may reflect a read error. The chain recombines TRBV7-7 with TRBJ2-3; D may correspond to TRBD1 or TRBD2 (6 bases each). This CDR3 comprises 13 residues. Per germline, CDR1 SSHAT and CDR2 FNYEAQ (reference sequence). The CDR3 is CASSLGGLDTQYF. The CDR3 bases are TGTGCTAGCAGCTTAGGGGGACTAGATACGCAGTATTTT.

CDR3 nucleotides: TGTGCCAGCAGGATTGGGGGGGCAGGCGGCTACACCTTC. This encodes CASRIGGAGGYTF. The genes are TRBV19 and TRBJ1-2; perhaps TRBD1 as D (6 bases). The CDR3 runs to 13 residues. V was trimmed by 9 bases and J by 8 bases, leaving 19 bases between them. In germline, CDR1 is LNHDA, CDR2 SQIVND (reference sequence).

This clone was counted only a few times. The CDR3 region is CASSSLTEAFF. CDR3 nucleotides: TGTGCCAGCAGCTCCCTTACTGAAGCTTTCTTT. The chain joins TRBV5-4 to TRBJ1-1; D remains ambiguous. Germline V CDR1 and CDR2: SGHNT, YYREEE (reference sequence). CDR3 length: 11 amino acids. Between the trimmed V and J ends, which lost 3 bases and 5 bases, there was a span of 5 bases. Looking up the rest from reference TRBV5-4 and TRBJ1-1 gives the full variable domain: ETGVTQSPTHLIKTRGQQVTLRCSSQSGHNTVSWYQQALGQGPQFIFQYYREEENGRGNFPPRFSGLQFPNYSSELNVNALELDDSALYLCASSSLTEAFFGQGTRLTVV.

This rearrangement joins TRBV19 to TRBJ2-2; TRBD1 agrees at 8 bases. V lost 6 bases and J lost 5; bases outside the gene matches: 5. Germline CDR1 is LNHDA and CDR2 is SQIVND (reference sequence). This CDR3 is built from 14 residues. CDR3 protein: CASRPTGGTGELFF. CDR3 DNA sequence: TGTGCCAGTAGGCCTACAGGGGGGACCGGGGAGCTGTTTTTT.

The chain uses TRBV27 and TRBJ1-2, with D uncertain. Germline V gives CDR1 MNHEY, CDR2 SMNVEV (reference sequence). V dropped 1 base and J dropped 8 bases, with 26 bases sitting between them. This CDR3 is built from 18 residues. As DNA, the CDR3 is TGTGCCAGCAGTTTATATCCGCCGACGTTGCATTCGACTATAGGCTACACCTTC. Protein: CASSLYPPTLHSTIGYTF.

The V gene is TRBV5-4, the J gene TRBJ1-6; 8 positions agree with TRBD1. Trimming cost V 4 bases and J 7 bases; bases outside gene matches: 10. Germline CDR1 is SGHNT and CDR2 is YYREEE (reference sequence). The CDR3 covers 16 residues. The CDR3 protein is CASSAIRDRSNSPLHF. The CDR3, as DNA: TGTGCCAGCAGCGCAATTCGGGACAGGTCCAATTCACCCCTCCACTTT.

V and J are TRBV7-3 and TRBJ1-1, with TRBD1 as a possible D gene (5 bases). The CDR3 extends over 15 amino acids. Germline V CDR1 and CDR2: SGHTA, FQGTGA. Trimming took off 5 bases at V and 4 bases at J, with 17 bases between the two ends. The DNA for the CDR3 is TGTGCCAGCAGCATGGGGGGAGGGCGAAGCACTGAAGCTTTCTTT. Amino acids: CASSMGGGRSTEAFF.